These T cell receptor beta chains were read from a single sample in a study of T cell responses to AZD1222 COVID-19 vaccine. Sequenced by immunoSEQ multiplex PCR; TCRdb stores in-frame clones only, minus some. The repertoire consists of about 150,000 clones, with roughly nine tenths occurring once and the leading ten covering under 20%. Material: peripheral blood, obtained on day 0 of AZD1222 vaccination. These TCRs come from an adult in good health. Both conserved end residues are part of each CDR3.

v_call: TRBV2; j_call: TRBJ2-3; cdr3_length: 16; cdr3_aa: CASIGLAGSLTDTQYF
v_call: TRBV6-5; j_call: TRBJ1-6; cdr3_length: 14; cdr3_aa: CASRSQGANSPLHF
v_call: TRBV29-1; j_call: TRBJ1-2; cdr3_length: 11; cdr3_aa: CSGDRGGGYTF
v_call: TRBV7-9; j_call: TRBJ1-5; cdr3_length: 12; cdr3_aa: CASSAGDQPQHF
v_call: TRBV5-4; j_call: TRBJ1-2; cdr3_length: 16; cdr3_aa: CASSLGGSQLYNGYTF
v_call: TRBV28; j_call: TRBJ1-2; cdr3_length: 13; cdr3_aa: CASTPPGNYGYTF
v_call: TRBV3-1/TRBV3-2; j_call: TRBJ2-7; cdr3_length: 12; cdr3_aa: CASSLSSYEQYF
v_call: TRBV12-3/TRBV12-4; j_call: TRBJ2-1; cdr3_length: 13; cdr3_aa: CASSLRLANEQFF
v_call: TRBV29-1; j_call: TRBJ2-2; cdr3_length: 16; cdr3_aa: CSVVPRGLANTGELFF
v_call: TRBV25-1; j_call: TRBJ2-1; cdr3_length: 16; cdr3_aa: CASRPSGGAWNNEQFF
v_call: TRBV5-5; j_call: TRBJ1-5; cdr3_length: 15; cdr3_aa: CASSLARGFNQPQHF
v_call: TRBV7-2; j_call: TRBJ1-1; cdr3_length: 11; cdr3_aa: CASSFGGGAFF
v_call: TRBV27; j_call: TRBJ2-7; cdr3_length: 14; cdr3_aa: CASSLGAGFQEQYF
v_call: TRBV7-8; j_call: TRBJ2-7; cdr3_length: 12; cdr3_aa: CASSQGGGEQYF
v_call: TRBV7-3; j_call: TRBJ2-5; cdr3_length: 15; cdr3_aa: CASSFQRGEKETQYF
v_call: TRBV27; j_call: TRBJ2-4; cdr3_length: 16; cdr3_aa: CASSPRDRLAKNIQYF
v_call: TRBV27; j_call: TRBJ1-1; cdr3_length: 13; cdr3_aa: CASSLSVTLEAFF
v_call: TRBV5-1; j_call: TRBJ1-6; cdr3_length: 14; cdr3_aa: CASSPTATRTSLHF
v_call: TRBV6-6; j_call: TRBJ1-5; cdr3_length: 16; cdr3_aa: CASSYPSRIINQPQHF
v_call: TRBV6-4; j_call: TRBJ2-3; cdr3_length: 13; cdr3_aa: CASSHELTDTQYF
v_call: TRBV6-5; j_call: TRBJ1-2; cdr3_length: 12; cdr3_aa: CASKLAGRGYTF
v_call: TRBV11-3; j_call: TRBJ1-4; cdr3_length: 15; cdr3_aa: CASRQGAGGGEKLFF
v_call: TRBV6-5; j_call: TRBJ1-2; cdr3_length: 15; cdr3_aa: CASSYQGTSFYGYTF
v_call: TRBV10-3; j_call: TRBJ1-1; cdr3_length: 15; cdr3_aa: CAIRAGGVTGSEAFF
v_call: TRBV12-5; j_call: TRBJ2-7; cdr3_length: 14; cdr3_aa: CASGGQKPAYEQYF
v_call: TRBV12-3/TRBV12-4; j_call: TRBJ2-3; cdr3_length: 13; cdr3_aa: CASSFTGTDTQYF
v_call: TRBV6-1; j_call: TRBJ1-5; cdr3_length: 17; cdr3_aa: CASSEAIGTVKNQPQHF
v_call: TRBV18; j_call: TRBJ1-1; cdr3_length: 15; cdr3_aa: CASSPRSQRDTEAFF
v_call: TRBV5-8; j_call: TRBJ1-6; cdr3_length: 17; cdr3_aa: CASSSPGTPSLRSPLHF
v_call: TRBV6-5; j_call: TRBJ2-1; cdr3_length: 14; cdr3_aa: CASKVGGKNNEQFF
v_call: TRBV9; j_call: TRBJ2-1; cdr3_length: 16; cdr3_aa: CASSVARGGAGNEQFF
v_call: TRBV23-1; j_call: TRBJ2-1; cdr3_length: 22; cdr3_aa: CASSQSMNIFLSGFSSCNEQFF
v_call: TRBV6-4; j_call: TRBJ2-4; cdr3_length: 13; cdr3_aa: CASSDGQGNIQYF
v_call: TRBV9; j_call: TRBJ2-2; cdr3_length: 14; cdr3_aa: CASSVELDTGELFF
v_call: TRBV19; j_call: TRBJ1-5; cdr3_length: 15; cdr3_aa: CASSTYTGLEQPQHF
v_call: TRBV4-3; j_call: TRBJ2-3; cdr3_length: 15; cdr3_aa: CASSQEGQGGDTQYF
v_call: TRBV25-1; j_call: TRBJ1-2; cdr3_length: 16; cdr3_aa: CASSEWPNEGSYGYTF
v_call: TRBV25-1; j_call: TRBJ2-5; cdr3_length: 14; cdr3_aa: CASSSLRVQETQYF
v_call: TRBV4-3; j_call: TRBJ1-1; cdr3_length: 13; cdr3_aa: CASSQANREEAFF
v_call: TRBV2; j_call: TRBJ1-4; cdr3_length: 14; cdr3_aa: CASSKDGEVEKLFF
v_call: TRBV29-1; j_call: TRBJ2-3; cdr3_length: 15; cdr3_aa: CSVDSGASTSGAQYF